The present T cell receptor beta chain was sequenced within a study of CD8+CD57+ T cells in acquired aplastic anemia. Study-level background: Mean DNA quantity obtained from sorted CD4+ and CD8+ cells was 3 to 4 ug. Study-level findings and limits: The CD8+ Simpson's diversity of patients and controls was not significantly different. Shared by patients and controls, almost 30 CD8+ CDR3s were abundant in patients.

CDR1 SNHLY and CDR2 FYNNEI come from the germline V gene. The CDR3 is 15 residues long. The patients chosen for sequencing had shown expansion of CD8+CD57+ cells (detected by flow cytometry). All patients had severe acquired aplastic anemia. Genomic DNA templated the TCR beta VDJ and CDR3 profiling. TCRdb passed the reads through MiXCR, listing each CDR3 protein once. The sample contains hundreds of thousands of distinct CDR3 sequences, about half of which appear only once. For this clonotype: Antigen: not known. This could be a read error, since a much larger clone is one nucleotide away.

The chain has TRBV2 and TRBJ2-3; D is possibly TRBD1 or TRBD2 (5 bases each). This receptor was obtained from a human donor with aplastic anemia. Sequenced: sorted CD4+, CD8+, or CD8+CD57+ T cells (not recorded which) from PBMCs. DNA for the CDR3: TGTGCCAGCAGCCAAGATAGACGGGGAACAGGTACGCAGTATTTT. Translating it yields CASSQDRRGTGTQYF.